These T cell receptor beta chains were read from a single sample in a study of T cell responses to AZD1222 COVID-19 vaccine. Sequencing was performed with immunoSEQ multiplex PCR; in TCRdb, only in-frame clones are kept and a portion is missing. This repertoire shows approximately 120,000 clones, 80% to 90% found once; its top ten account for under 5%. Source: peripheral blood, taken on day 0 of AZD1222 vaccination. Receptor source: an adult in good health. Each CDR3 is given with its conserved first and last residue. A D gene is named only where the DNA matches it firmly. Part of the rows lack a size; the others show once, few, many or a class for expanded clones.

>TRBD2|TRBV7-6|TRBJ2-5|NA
TGTGCCAGCAGCTCTAGGACTAGCGGGGAAGAGACCCAGTACTTC
CASSSRTSGEETQYF
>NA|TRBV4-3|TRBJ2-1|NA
TGCGCCAGCAGCCAAGGGGATGCTTACAATGAGCAGTTCTTC
CASSQGDAYNEQFF
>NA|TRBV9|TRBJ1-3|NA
TGTGCCAGCAGCGCCTCAGTGGGGTTCTCTGGAAACACCATATATTTT
CASSASVGFSGNTIYF
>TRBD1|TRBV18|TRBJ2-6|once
TGTGCCAGCTCACCGCTCCCGGGACAGGGGACGGGGGCCAACGTCCTGACTTTC
CASSPLPGQGTGANVLTF
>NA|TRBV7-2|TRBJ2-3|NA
TGTGCCAGCAGGACTGGAGGGGGAGATACGCAGTATTTT
CASRTGGGDTQYF
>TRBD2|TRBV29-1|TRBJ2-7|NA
TGCAGCGCAGGACGCGGGGGCTACGAGCAGTACTTC
CSAGRGGYEQYF
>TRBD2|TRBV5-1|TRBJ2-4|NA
TGCGCCAGCAGCTTACTGCGGGGGGGCCTCGGCAAAAACATTCAGTACTTC
CASSLLRGGLGKNIQYF
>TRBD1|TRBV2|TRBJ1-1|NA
TGTGCCAGCAGTGGAGGGACAGCGAACACTGAAGCTTTCTTT
CASSGGTANTEAFF
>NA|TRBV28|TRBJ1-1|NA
TGTGCCACCCGTAAGGGGACACTTACAGCGGGTGAAGCTTTCTTT
CATRKGTLTAGEAFF
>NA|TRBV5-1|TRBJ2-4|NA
TGCGCCAGCAGCCTAGGGATCCAAGGGAACATTCAGTACTTC
CASSLGIQGNIQYF
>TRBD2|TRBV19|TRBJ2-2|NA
TGTGCCAGTAGCTCCTTTAGCGGGACCTTGGACACCGGGGAGCTGTTTTTT
CASSSFSGTLDTGELFF
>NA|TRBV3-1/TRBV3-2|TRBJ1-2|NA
TGTGCCAGCAGCCAAACGTGGGACCCCGGCGATGGCTACACCTTC
CASSQTWDPGDGYTF
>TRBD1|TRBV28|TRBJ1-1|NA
TGTGCCAGCAGTTTAAGGGGACAGGGGCCGAACACTGAAGCTTTCTTT
CASSLRGQGPNTEAFF
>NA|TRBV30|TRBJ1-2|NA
TGTGCCTGTACACTTGGTGACTATGGCTACACCTTC
CACTLGDYGYTF
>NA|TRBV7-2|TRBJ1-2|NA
TGTGCCAGCAGCCAAACACCGGGGAGGGACACCTTC
CASSQTPGRDTF
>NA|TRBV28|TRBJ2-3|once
TGTGCCAGCACTTCCTCGGCCAGGGACCTAGATACGCAGTATTTT
CASTSSARDLDTQYF
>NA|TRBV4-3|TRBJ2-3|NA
TGCGCCAGCAGCCAAGGAATAGCGGTCGGCAATACGCAGTATTTT
CASSQGIAVGNTQYF
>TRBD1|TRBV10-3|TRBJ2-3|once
TGTGCCACACGGACAGGGGGGAGTACAGATACGCAGTATTTT
CATRTGGSTDTQYF
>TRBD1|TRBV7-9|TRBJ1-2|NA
TGTGCCAGCAGCCTCGGACAGGGAGGGGGCTACACCTTC
CASSLGQGGGYTF
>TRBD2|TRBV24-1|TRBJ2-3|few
TGTGCCACCAGTGATTCCTCTTGGGCTAGCGGGAGGGCCGATACGCAGTATTTT
CATSDSSWASGRADTQYF
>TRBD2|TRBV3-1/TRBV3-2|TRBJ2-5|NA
TGTGCCAGCAGCCAAATGCGGGAGATTGGAGAGACCCAGTACTTC
CASSQMREIGETQYF
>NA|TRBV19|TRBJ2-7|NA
TGTGCCACTCGCCGGGCTCGGGGCTCCTACGAGCAGTACTTC
CATRRARGSYEQYF
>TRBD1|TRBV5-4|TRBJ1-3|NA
TGTGCCAGCAGCTTGCGAACCGGGACAGGGGACACCATATATTTT
CASSLRTGTGDTIYF
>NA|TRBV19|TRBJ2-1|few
TGTGCCAGTAGTGCGGACGGATCCTACAATGAGCAGTTCTTC
CASSADGSYNEQFF
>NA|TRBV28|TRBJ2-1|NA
TGTGCCAGCAGTCCCGGACATCTCCGCGATGAGCAGTTCTTC
CASSPGHLRDEQFF
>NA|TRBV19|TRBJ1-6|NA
TGTGCCAGTAGGATGGGGACAACGAATAATTCACCCCTCCACTTT
CASRMGTTNNSPLHF
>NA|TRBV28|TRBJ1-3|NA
TGTGCCAGCAGTTTACAAGGGGCTCTAGGAAACACCATATATTTT
CASSLQGALGNTIYF
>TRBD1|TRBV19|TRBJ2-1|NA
TGTGCCAGTAGCCAGGACAGGACCTACAATGAGCAGTTCTTC
CASSQDRTYNEQFF
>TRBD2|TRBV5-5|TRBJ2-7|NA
TGTGCCAGCAGCTTTTCCGGGAGGGGTTACGAGCAGTACTTC
CASSFSGRGYEQYF